The 24 T cell receptor beta chains given below trace back to one sample, sequenced in a study of blood T cell repertoires in COVID-19. Profiled with immunoSEQ multiplex PCR; TCRdb holds only in-frame clones, not every one. There are roughly 280,000 clones in the sample; about 87% occur only once, and roughly 4.3% lies in the top ten. Sequencing input: PBMCs or T cells enriched from blood (not recorded which). All receptors come from a woman aged 25 to 39 with acute COVID-19.

Comment on this clone: The junction and the germline gene differ at one end; a read error may be behind it. This chain connects TRBV29-1 to TRBJ2-3; 11 positions agree with TRBD1. The length of the CDR3 is 14 residues. Germline V CDR1 and CDR2: SQVTM, ANQGSEA. CDR3 in DNA: TGCAGCGTCGAAGGAGGACAGGGGGCTAATACGCAGTATTTT. It specifies CSVEGGQGANTQYF.

For this clone: The sample carries other DNA sequences with the same CDR3. The chain recombines TRBV3-1 (or the pseudogene TRBV3-2) with TRBJ2-3; 9 positions agree with TRBD1. CDR1 and CDR2 (germline): LGHDT, YNNKEL (reference sequence). The CDR3 has 14 residues. V lost 4 bases, J lost 6 bases, and 5 bases stayed unmatched. CDR3 region: CASSPGQGPDTQYF. CDR3 nucleotide sequence: TGTGCCAGCAGCCCGGGACAGGGCCCGGATACGCAGTATTTT.

The chain links TRBV28 to TRBJ2-7; 8 bases align to TRBD1. Unmatched junction bases numbered 15, after V lost 3 bases and J lost 2 bases. Germline values: CDR1 MDHEN, CDR2 SYDVKM. The CDR3 sequence is 18 residues long. The CDR3: CASSFPGSRGPFTYEQYF. DNA of the CDR3: TGTGCCAGCAGTTTCCCAGGGAGCAGGGGGCCATTCACCTACGAGCAGTACTTC.

The CDR3 loop is CAQTGEEDTQYF. The CDR3 nucleotides read TGTGCTCAGACAGGGGAAGAAGATACGCAGTATTTT. The chain joins TRBV7-9 to TRBJ2-3, with TRBD1 matching 8 bases. Germline CDR1 SEHNR, CDR2 FQNEAQ (reference sequence). This CDR3 has 12 amino acids.

V and J are TRBV4-2 and TRBJ2-3; D call uncertain. The CDR3 covers 14 residues. V was trimmed by 1 base and J by 2 bases, leaving 7 bases between them. Germline CDR1 and CDR2: LGHNA and YNFKEQ. The CDR3 here is CASSQGGFTDTQYF. The DNA for the CDR3 is TGTGCCAGCAGCCAAGGCGGTTTCACAGATACGCAGTATTTT.

The V gene is TRBV28, the J gene TRBJ1-3; D not resolved. CDR1 is MDHEN and CDR2 is SYDVKM in the germline V gene. V was trimmed by 8 bases and J by 0 bases, leaving 11 bases between them. There are 14 residues in the CDR3. The CDR3 DNA reads TGTGCCAGCCAAGGAGGGATCTCTGGAAACACCATATATTTT. Amino acids: CASQGGISGNTIYF.

The chain has TRBV4-3 and TRBJ2-1; 7 nucleotides align to TRBD2. This CDR3 has 17 residues. Germline V gives CDR1 LGHNA, CDR2 YSLEER. V trimming: 1 base; J trimming: 9 bases; junction bases outside the gene matches: 15. The chain's CDR3 is CASSQVYAAGEGIEQFF. The CDR3, as DNA: TGCGCCAGCAGCCAAGTGTATGCGGCGGGAGAAGGGATTGAGCAGTTCTTC.

In its sample, this clone was seen a few times. The V call is TRBV6-5, the J call TRBJ2-7; no firm D call. The CDR3 totals 10 residues. CDR1 and CDR2 (germline): MNHEY, SVGAGI. V was trimmed by 8 bases and J by 4 bases, leaving 6 bases between them. DNA for the CDR3: TGTGCCAGCTTCTCGTACGAGCAGTACTTC. This encodes CASFSYEQYF.

This clone has only a few counts. CDR3: CASSLSGHGYGYTF. The DNA for the CDR3 is TGTGCCAGCAGTTTATCGGGACACGGCTATGGCTACACCTTC. The chain employs TRBV28 and TRBJ1-2; D is perhaps TRBD1 (6 bases). Germline V CDR1 and CDR2: MDHEN, SYDVKM. V lost 1 base to trimming and J lost 4 bases, with 10 bases between them. The CDR3 is 14 amino acids.

This chain links TRBV28 with TRBJ2-7, with D tentatively TRBD2 (5 bases). V dropped 5 bases and J dropped 1 base, with 15 bases sitting between them. Germline V gene data show CDR1 as MDHEN and CDR2 as SYDVKM. This CDR3 region has 15 residues. CDR3 region: CASSPGFSVSYEQYF. The CDR3 DNA sequence: TGTGCCAGCAGTCCCGGTTTTAGCGTGTCCTACGAGCAGTACTTC.

This clone has just a few counts. The chain carries TRBV7-2 and TRBJ2-7; D ambiguous. Per the germline V gene, CDR1 is SGHTA and CDR2 is FQGNSA. The V gene lost 1 base and the J gene lost 4 bases, with 11 bases spanning the gap. CDR3 length: 14 amino acids. The CDR3 sequence: CASSLGAGFYEQYF. The CDR3 DNA reads TGTGCCAGCAGCTTAGGGGCAGGCTTTTACGAGCAGTACTTC.

V usage is TRBV28 and J usage is TRBJ1-3; 8 bases map to TRBD1. Germline V lookup: CDR1 MDHEN, CDR2 SYDVKM. The CDR3 runs 15 residues. Germline trimming cut 5 bases from V and 2 bases from J; bases unmatched to any gene: 5. In DNA form, the CDR3 reads TGTGCCAGCAGTGGACAGGGCCTAGCTGGAAACACCATATATTTT. It encodes CASSGQGLAGNTIYF.

This sequence joins TRBV6-2 or TRBV6-3 and TRBJ1-1; D is unresolved. Trimming took 0 bases from V and 7 from J, leaving 9 bases between them. The CDR3 runs 13 residues. Germline V CDR1 and CDR2: MNHEY, SVGEGT. The CDR3 loop is CASSYSVELEAFF. CDR3 bases: TGTGCCAGCAGTTACTCGGTGGAGCTTGAAGCTTTCTTT.

The chain recombines TRBV11-2 with TRBJ2-7; the D is unclear. V lost 3 bases, J lost 1 base, and 10 bases lay in between. Germline V gene lookup returns CDR1 SGHAT and CDR2 FQNNGV. The CDR3 has 14 residues. CDR3 in amino acids: CASSLVLPSYEQYF. CDR3 DNA: TGTGCCAGCAGCTTGGTCCTACCTTCCTACGAGCAGTACTTC.

This chain joins TRBV7-2 and TRBJ2-1; D remains ambiguous. Germline V lookup: CDR1 SGHTA, CDR2 FQGNSA. The CDR3 length is 18 residues. Deletions cut 4 bases from V and 2 bases from J, with 21 bases between. The chain's CDR3 is CASSSLEMWRFTYNEQFF. The CDR3 DNA sequence: TGTGCCAGCAGCTCCCTCGAAATGTGGAGATTCACCTACAATGAGCAGTTCTTC.

The chain carries TRBV9 and TRBJ2-7; 9 nucleotides align to TRBD1. The CDR3 is 15 amino acids. With 0 bases clipped from V and 2 bases from J, the junction kept 3 bases outside the gene matches. The germline CDR1 and CDR2 sequences are SGDLS and YYNGEE. The CDR3: CASSVGQGETYEQYF. The CDR3 DNA is TGTGCCAGCAGCGTAGGACAGGGGGAGACCTACGAGCAGTACTTC. Variable domain in full (rest from reference TRBV9 and TRBJ2-7): DSGVTQTPKHLITATGQRVTLRCSPRSGDLSVYWYQQSLDQGLQFLIQYYNGEERAKGNILERFSAQQFPDLHSELNLSSLELGDSALYFCASSVGQGETYEQYFGPGTRLTVT.

This clone was observed a single time. V usage is TRBV5-4 and J usage is TRBJ1-2; unclear D gene. Looked up from germline, CDR1 is SGHNT and CDR2 is YYREEE (reference sequence). The ends were cut back, 0 bases at V and 5 bases at J, with 8 bases in the middle. The CDR3 loop spans 13 amino acids. The CDR3 here is CASSLEAGYGYTF. DNA of the CDR3: TGTGCCAGCAGCTTGGAGGCGGGGTATGGCTACACCTTC.

This clone showed up just a few times. The chain employs TRBV14 and TRBJ1-6, with D perhaps TRBD1 (5 bases). Germline V gives CDR1 SGHDN, CDR2 FVKESK. This CDR3 spans 14 amino acids. The V end was cut by 2 bases, the J end by 7 bases, with 9 bases between. As DNA, the CDR3 is TGTGCCAGCAGCCAACAGGGAGGCAATTCACCCCTCCACTTT. This gives the protein CASSQQGGNSPLHF.

This rearrangement joins TRBV27 to TRBJ2-1; tentatively, D is TRBD2 (6 bases). This CDR3 contains 13 residues. Trimming pared 7 bases from V and 2 bases from J, leaving 9 bases between. Germline CDR1 and CDR2: MNHEY and SMNVEV (reference sequence). The CDR3 loop is CASIGGTYNEQFF. The CDR3 nucleotides read TGTGCCAGCATAGGAGGGACCTACAATGAGCAGTTCTTC.

The chain combines TRBV27 with TRBJ1-6, with TRBD1 matching over 10 bases. The CDR3 is made up of 14 amino acids. CDR1 MNHEY and CDR2 SMNVEV come from the germline V gene (reference sequence). Trimming took 7 bases from V and 8 from J; bases not matched to a gene: 5. The CDR3 reads CASTRQGADSPLHF. The CDR3 DNA reads as TGTGCCAGCACGAGACAGGGGGCGGATTCACCCCTCCACTTT.

V and J are TRBV27 and TRBJ1-1; 12 bases map to TRBD1. The germline V gene encodes CDR1 MNHEY and CDR2 SMNVEV (reference sequence). With 2 bases clipped from V and 5 bases from J, the junction kept 3 bases outside the gene matches. The CDR3 is made up of 15 amino acids. The CDR3 loop is CASSLGTGGRTEAFF. The CDR3, as DNA: TGTGCCAGCAGTTTAGGGACAGGGGGCAGGACTGAAGCTTTCTTT.

The chain has TRBV5-1 and TRBJ1-6, with TRBD1 identical over 9 bases. The V gene's germline CDR1 is SGHRS and CDR2 YFSETQ. CDR3 size: 14 residues. V shed 7 bases and J 9 bases; nucleotides not matched to a gene: 8. In nucleotides, the CDR3 is TGCGCCAGCGAAGAGGGGACAGGGAGTTCACCCCTCCACTTT. It yields the protein CASEEGTGSSPLHF.

The genes are TRBV6-5 and TRBJ1-4; TRBD1 might be the D (6 bases). The CDR3 contains 15 residues. Trimming removed 4 bases from V and 8 bases from J, with 17 bases in between. Germline V lookup: CDR1 MNHEY, CDR2 SVGAGI. Here the CDR3 DNA reads TGTGCCAGCAGTTCGGCGGGGGCCGGAGAGGAAAAACTGTTTTTT. Amino acid sequence: CASSSAGAGEEKLFF.

This chain connects TRBV5-1 to TRBJ1-1; D uncertain. V shed 2 bases and J shed 0 bases, with 5 bases lying between them. This CDR3 is built from 13 residues. Germline V CDR1 and CDR2: SGHRS, YFSETQ. The CDR3 reads CASSFVVNTEAFF. The CDR3 DNA sequence: TGCGCCAGCAGCTTTGTAGTGAACACTGAAGCTTTCTTT.